A selection of T cell receptor beta chains follows, all from one sample in a study of T cell repertoires in aging, cancer and after chemotherapy. TCRdb reanalysed the multiplex PCR reads using MiXCR and keeps one entry per CDR3 protein. This table has approximately 5,600 distinct CDR3 sequences, around 30% appearing once. The sequenced material came from blood. The source is a human donor with a solid tumor. Both conserved end residues are part of each CDR3. A D gene is named only where the DNA matches it firmly. For some rows the clone size is stated as once, few or many, or as a class when expanded; others skip it.

>-|TRBJ2-7|TRBV24-1|few
TGTGCCACCAGTGTTGGTAGCTCCTACGAGCAGTACTTC
CATSVGSSYEQYF
>TRBD1|TRBJ1-1|TRBV20-1|large
TGCAGTGGTAGGGACAGCCCTCCTGAAGCTTTCTTT
CSGRDSPPEAFF
>-|TRBJ2-1|TRBV5-1|-
TGCGCCAGCAGCGGTGGACAATACTCCTACAATGAGCAGTTCTTC
CASSGGQYSYNEQFF
>TRBD1|TRBJ2-3|TRBV19|few
TGTGCCAGTAGTCTGCGTTTGGCCTCGGGACAGGGGGTCCCAGATACGCAGTATTTT
CASSLRLASGQGVPDTQYF
>-|TRBJ1-2|TRBV5-4|medium-sized
TGTGCCAGCAGCTACGACAGCTATGGCTACACCTTC
CASSYDSYGYTF
>TRBD1|TRBJ1-1|TRBV12-3/TRBV12-4|-
TGTGCCAGCAGGTTCCGGACAGGGCGAACTGAAGCTTTCTTT
CASRFRTGRTEAFF
>-|TRBJ1-1|TRBV12-3/TRBV12-4|-
TGTGCCAGCAGTGTGCTGTCAGGGGAAACTGAAGCTTTCTTT
CASSVLSGETEAFF
>TRBD2|TRBJ2-1|TRBV7-6|-
TGTGCCAGCAGACTAGCGGGGGGGTCAAATGAGCAGTTCTTC
CASRLAGGSNEQFF
>-|TRBJ1-6|TRBV10-3|few
TGCGCCAGCACCCTGGACGGGGGGAGCCCTTCACCCCTCCACTTT
CASTLDGGSPSPLHF
>-|TRBJ2-3|TRBV7-3|-
TGTGCCAGCAGCTTAACAGGGGGAGGAGATACGCAGTATTTT
CASSLTGGGDTQYF
>-|TRBJ1-4|TRBV10-3|once
TGTGCCATCAGTGAGTCGTTCGGGGAAAAACTGTTTTTT
CAISESFGEKLFF
>-|TRBJ1-6|TRBV7-9|few
TGTGCCAGCAGCTTAGGAGGTCGGATTAATTCACCCCTCCACTTT
CASSLGGRINSPLHF
>-|TRBJ2-2|TRBV7-2|-
TGTGCCAGCAGCTTGGGCGCTGGGAACACCGGGGAGCTGTTTTTT
CASSLGAGNTGELFF
>-|TRBJ1-6|TRBV6-4|few
TGTGCCAGCAGAAGAGGGGACACTGGGAATTCACCCCTCCACTTT
CASRRGDTGNSPLHF
>-|TRBJ2-3|TRBV5-8|-
TGTGCCAGCAGCATTGACACCCCGGATACGCAGTATTTT
CASSIDTPDTQYF
>TRBD1|TRBJ2-3|TRBV24-1|-
TGTGCCACCGGCAGGGGGACAGATACGCAGTATTTT
CATGRGTDTQYF
>TRBD1|TRBJ1-4|TRBV18|-
TGTGCCAGCTCACCATCAGGGGGCACTGAAAAACTGTTTTTT
CASSPSGGTEKLFF
>TRBD1|TRBJ1-4|TRBV12-3/TRBV12-4|-
TGTGCCAGCAGGCGAGGACAGGGAATCGGGGAAAAACTGTTTTTT
CASRRGQGIGEKLFF
>-|TRBJ2-1|TRBV20-1|few
TGCAGTGCCGGGCACTACTCCTACAATGAGCAGTTCTTC
CSAGHYSYNEQFF
>-|TRBJ1-1|TRBV27|-
TGTGCCAGCAGGTCAGGGGTGGGCACTGAAGCTTTCTTT
CASRSGVGTEAFF
>-|TRBJ1-4|TRBV6-1|-
TGTGCCAGCAGTGAGGATCGACGGAGGGTAGCGGATGAAAAACTGTTTTTT
CASSEDRRRVADEKLFF
>-|TRBJ1-1|TRBV28|-
TGTGCCAGCAGTACCTATACCCGAGGGGTGAACACTGAAGCTTTCTTT
CASSTYTRGVNTEAFF
>TRBD1|TRBJ1-6|TRBV28|-
TGTGCCAGCAGTTCCATTGGAGGGGGCGAATCCTATAATTCACCCCTCCACTTT
CASSSIGGGESYNSPLHF
>-|TRBJ2-7|TRBV29-1|few
TGCAGCGTTAAACCTCACGGGGGCCCCTACGAGCAGTACTTC
CSVKPHGGPYEQYF
>TRBD1|TRBJ1-5|TRBV20-1|medium-sized
TGCAGTGCTAGAGATGGACAGGGGGCACAGCCCCAGCATTTT
CSARDGQGAQPQHF
>TRBD2|TRBJ2-1|TRBV7-2|medium-sized
TGTGCCAGCAGCGGGACTAGCGGGAGGGCGAGGACCTACAATGAGCAGTTCTTC
CASSGTSGRARTYNEQFF
>-|TRBJ2-7|TRBV12-3/TRBV12-4|few
TGTGCCAGCAGTTATGGGGCGGGCACCTACGAGCAGTACTTC
CASSYGAGTYEQYF
>TRBD1|TRBJ1-5|TRBV30|medium-sized
TGTGCCTGGAGTGTACAGGGGCCGGGTCAGCCCCAGCATTTT
CAWSVQGPGQPQHF
>-|TRBJ1-5|TRBV19|few
TGTGCCAGTAAGGGGGGCCGGGACGGCAATCAGCCCCAGCATTTT
CASKGGRDGNQPQHF
>-|TRBJ1-1|TRBV12-3/TRBV12-4|few
TGTGCCAGCAGCGTACTAGGCGGCACTGAAGCTTTCTTT
CASSVLGGTEAFF
>-|TRBJ2-7|TRBV11-2|few
TGTGCCAGCAGCTTTCACGTCTACGAGCAGTACTTC
CASSFHVYEQYF
>-|TRBJ1-1|TRBV7-9|few
TGTGCCAGCAGCTTAGCTACAGGGAACACTGAAGCTTTCTTT
CASSLATGNTEAFF
>-|TRBJ1-3|TRBV19|-
TGTGCCACCTCCACTGGGTTATACTCTGGAAACACCATATATTTT
CATSTGLYSGNTIYF
>TRBD2|TRBJ2-2|TRBV29-1|large
TGCAGCGGTGCTAGCGGGTCAGACACCGGGGAGCTGTTTTTT
CSGASGSDTGELFF
>TRBD1|TRBJ1-1|TRBV19|-
TGTGCCAGTAGTACGACAGGGGGCGCAACTGAAGCTTTCTTT
CASSTTGGATEAFF
>-|TRBJ1-2|TRBV20-1|-
TGCAGTGCTAGAGATCCGCGTAAGGACCGAAACTATGGCTACACCTTC
CSARDPRKDRNYGYTF
>-|TRBJ2-7|TRBV5-1|-
TGCGCCAGCAGCTTGGGGGACGAGCAGTACTTC
CASSLGDEQYF
>TRBD1|TRBJ1-2|TRBV11-2|-
TGTGCCAGCAGCTTCTCGGACAGGGAGGGAGATGGCTACACCTTC
CASSFSDREGDGYTF
>-|TRBJ1-2|TRBV5-1|-
TGCGCCAGCAGCCATGACAAGTCAGGCTATGGCTACACCTTC
CASSHDKSGYGYTF
>-|TRBJ1-1|TRBV30|medium-sized
TGTGCCTGGACGCGGGAGGGGAACACTGAAGCTTTCTTT
CAWTREGNTEAFF